These 2 T cell receptor beta chains came from one sample sequenced in a study of cytomegalovirus exposure and HLA in healthy donors. The PCR had 60 Vbeta and 13 Jbeta primers. Clones were read by immunoSEQ multiplex PCR, and TCRdb kept only the in-frame ones, dropping some. Of tens of thousands of clones in the sample, around 83% were seen once. Sequenced sample: PBMCs. Receptors were obtained from a man aged 30-40 years in good health and CMV-seronegative.

J is TRBJ1-1 and V is TRBV6-5; maybe TRBD1 (6 bases). The length of the CDR3 is 14 residues. V lost 2 bases to trimming and J lost 1 base, with 8 bases between them. Germline values: CDR1 MNHEY, CDR2 SVGAGI. CDR3 nucleotides: TGTGCCAGCAGTTACCGGGGGGCGAACACTGAAGCTTTCTTT. This encodes CASSYRGANTEAFF.

The rearrangement uses TRBV4-2 and TRBJ2-2, with a tentative D call TRBD1 (6 bases). Trimming stripped 4 bases from V and 7 bases from J, with 16 bases between. This CDR3 has 15 amino acids. The V gene's germline CDR1 is LGHNA and CDR2 YNFKEQ. DNA of the CDR3: TGTGCCAGCAGCCCTGGGACACCAGCAAGCGGGGAGCTGTTTTTT. It is translated as CASSPGTPASGELFF.